This T cell receptor (beta chain) was obtained from a study of shared clonotypes between healthy human individuals. Background on the study: Each donor had three CD4 naive, three CD4 memory, two CD8 naive and one CD8 memory plate.

Here immunoSEQ multiplex PCR was the method, and the copy in TCRdb shows in-frame clones only, minus some. The sample carries some 1.5 million clones, roughly 96% recorded once. CDR3 length: 16 residues. V lost 0 bases and J 5 bases, leaving 14 bases between the germline ends. The germline gives CDR1 LGHNA, CDR2 YNFKEQ. The chain has TRBV4-2 and TRBJ1-5; a possible D gene is TRBD1 (6 bases). This TCR derives from a man between 25 and 39 years old in good health. Sequenced: naive CD4+ T cells sorted from blood. Described subset: CD45RA+ positively selected. The CDR3 nucleotides are TGTGCCAGCAGCCAAGAGGCCCGGGACACTCATCAGCCCCAGCATTTT. Translation: CASSQEARDTHQPQHF.